This T cell receptor (beta chain) was recorded in a study of shared clonotypes between healthy human individuals. Generated by immunoSEQ multiplex PCR, the TCRdb table keeps only in-frame clones and is missing some. The sample lists 2 million to 2.5 million clones, approximately 95% occurring once. V lost 6 bases and J lost 0; bases outside the gene matches: 5. CDR1 and CDR2 (germline): MNHNY, SVGAGI (reference sequence). The CDR3 covers 15 residues. The source of this sequence is a man aged 18 to 29 in good health. The rearrangement links TRBV6-6 to TRBJ2-5; 9 nucleotides line up with TRBD2. Sample: naive CD4+ T cells sorted from blood. Noted subset: CD45RA+ positively selected. The CDR3 reads CASSRSGGYQETQYF. Here the CDR3 DNA reads TGTGCCAGCAGCCGCAGCGGGGGGTACCAAGAGACCCAGTACTTC.